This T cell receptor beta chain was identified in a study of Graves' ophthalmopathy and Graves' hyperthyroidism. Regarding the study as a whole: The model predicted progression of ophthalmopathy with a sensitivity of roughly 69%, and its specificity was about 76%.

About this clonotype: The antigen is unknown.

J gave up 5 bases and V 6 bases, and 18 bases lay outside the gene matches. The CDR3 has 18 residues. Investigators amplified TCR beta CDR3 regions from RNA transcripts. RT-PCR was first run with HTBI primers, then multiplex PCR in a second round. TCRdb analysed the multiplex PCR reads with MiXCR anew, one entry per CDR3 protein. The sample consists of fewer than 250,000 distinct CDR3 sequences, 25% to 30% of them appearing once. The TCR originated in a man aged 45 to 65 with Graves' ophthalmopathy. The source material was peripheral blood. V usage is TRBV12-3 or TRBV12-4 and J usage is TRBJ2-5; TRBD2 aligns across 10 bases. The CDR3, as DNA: TGTGCCAGCAGCCATCCTACTAATCCTAGCGGGAGCTGGGAGACCCAGTACTTC. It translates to CASSHPTNPSGSWETQYF.